The 26 T cell receptor beta chains given below trace back to one sample, sequenced in a study of CD8 T cells in Susac syndrome. The RNA, about 0.5 to 1 ug, was put through reverse transcription using random hexamers. TCRdb re-analysed the immunoSEQ multiplex PCR reads in MiXCR, keeping a single row per CDR3 protein. The data contain roughly 200,000 distinct CDR3 sequences, about 94% of them seen just once; the ten biggest clones take up 0.085% to 0.12%. The specimen was CD4+ T cells from PBMCs. These TCRs come from a human donor in good health.

CDR3 DNA: TGTGCCAGCAGCCTTAGCGGGAGGGGTTTGAGGAGTGAGCAGTTCTTC. It is translated as CASSLSGRGLRSEQFF. This sequence joins TRBV3-1 and TRBJ2-1; TRBD2 aligns across 11 bases. The junction had 11 bases not matched to a gene; V was cut back by 4 bases and J by 9 bases. The CDR3 is made up of 16 amino acids. Germline V gene sequence: CDR1 LGHDT, CDR2 YNNKEL (reference sequence).

This chain uses TRBV18 with TRBJ2-2; D unresolved. This CDR3 contains 15 residues. Trimming pared 3 bases from V and 4 bases from J, leaving 12 bases between. Germline values: CDR1 KGHSH, CDR2 LQKENI. In DNA form, the CDR3 reads TGTGCCAGCTCACCGGCCGCATCCAGCACCGGGGAGCTGTTTTTT. Residues: CASSPAASSTGELFF.

Note on this clonotype: One end of the junction does not line up with germline, which may come from a read error. The chain links TRBV20-1 to TRBJ2-7; no clear D. The CDR3 consists of 15 residues. Germline CDR1 and CDR2: DFQATT and SNEGSKA (reference sequence). CDR3 sequence (DNA): TGCAGTGCTCGAGAGCCCTTGAAGGGTAAGAACGAGCAGTACTTC. It translates to CSAREPLKGKNEQYF.

J is TRBJ2-5 and V is TRBV30, with no clear D. Germline V gives CDR1 GTSNPN, CDR2 SVGIG (reference sequence). This CDR3 contains 13 residues. Between the trimmed V and J ends, which lost 0 bases and 2 bases, there was a span of 7 bases. CDR3 sequence reads: CAWSVGYQETQYF. The CDR3, as DNA: TGTGCCTGGAGTGTCGGCTATCAAGAGACCCAGTACTTC.

The chain uses TRBV29-1 and TRBJ2-4, with 8 bases aligning to TRBD2. V gave up 1 base and J gave up 15 bases; unmatched junction bases: 8. Germline values: CDR1 SQVTM, CDR2 ANQGSEA. The CDR3 sequence is 12 residues long. In DNA, the CDR3 is TGCAGCGTTGAAGGTGCGGGGGGATGGGTGTACTTC. This encodes CSVEGAGGWVYF. The full variable domain, its missing parts supplied by reference TRBV29-1 and TRBJ2-4, is SAVISQKPSRDICQRGTSLTIQCQVDSQVTMMFWYRQQPGQSLTLIATANQGSEATYESGFVIDKFPISRPNLTFSTLTVSNMSPEDSSIYLCSVEGAGGWVYFGAGTRLSVL.

This rearrangement joins TRBV7-9 to TRBJ2-1; no firm D call. The CDR3 has 12 residues. Germline CDR1 and CDR2: SEHNR and FQNEAQ (reference sequence). CDR3 sequence reads: CAGQDSYNEQFF. The CDR3 DNA sequence: TGTGCTGGGCAGGACTCCTACAATGAGCAGTTCTTC.

The chain combines TRBV6-5 with TRBJ1-2; weak D call: TRBD1 (6 bases). Trimming stripped 4 bases from V and 4 bases from J, with 10 bases between. CDR1 and CDR2 (germline): MNHEY, SVGAGI. This CDR3 is built from 13 residues. The CDR3 nucleotides are TGTGCCAGCAGTTGGGACACAGCCTATGGCTACACCTTC. Its translation: CASSWDTAYGYTF.

This clonotype was observed a single time. J is TRBJ1-5 and V is TRBV3-1; a weak D match, TRBD1 (6 bases). This CDR3 has 14 residues. Trimming cost V 2 bases and J 6 bases, with 11 bases left between them. CDR1 LGHDT and CDR2 YNNKEL come from the germline V gene (reference sequence). CDR3 coding DNA: TGTGCCAGCAGCCAACACAGGGAAGGTCAGCCCCAGCATTTT. Amino acid sequence: CASSQHREGQPQHF.

This clonotype showed up just once. The CDR3 DNA sequence: TGCAGTGCTAGAGTGCAGTTAGGGTCCTACGAGCAGTACTTC. Protein: CSARVQLGSYEQYF. The chain couples TRBV20-1 to TRBJ2-7; no reliable D call. V was shortened by 1 base and J by 1 base, with 11 bases between the two germline ends. This CDR3 contains 14 residues. The germline V gene encodes CDR1 DFQATT and CDR2 SNEGSKA (reference sequence).

The J gene is TRBJ2-5, the V gene TRBV23-1, with D perhaps matching TRBD1 (6 bases). TRBV23-1 is recorded as an ORF, its role being uncertain. V gave up 4 bases and J gave up 3 bases, with 15 bases separating them. The CDR3 loop spans 15 amino acids. In DNA form, the CDR3 reads TGCGCCAGCAGTCTAGACCAACAGGGAAAAGAGACCCAGTACTTC. Amino acids: CASSLDQQGKETQYF.

The CDR3 DNA reads as TGTGCCAGCAGCCAAGGCTGGGGACAGCCCCAGCATTTT. This encodes CASSQGWGQPQHF. This chain links TRBV3-1 with TRBJ1-5; no reliable D call. CDR3 length: 13 amino acids. Germline lookup yields CDR1 LGHDT and CDR2 YNNKEL (reference sequence). Trimming stripped 1 base from V and 7 bases from J, with 8 bases between. Using reference TRBV3-1 and TRBJ1-5 for the parts outside the CDR3, the full variable domain is DTAVSQTPKYLVTQMGNDKSIKCEQNLGHDTMYWYKQDSKKFLKIMFSYNNKELIINETVPNRFSPKSPDKAHLNLHINSLELGDSAVYFCASSQGWGQPQHFGDGTRLSIL.

This chain uses TRBV29-1 with TRBJ2-3; D uncertain. Looked up from germline, CDR1 is SQVTM and CDR2 is ANQGSEA. The length of the CDR3 is 12 residues. Trimming cost V 4 bases and J 3 bases, with 8 bases left between them. CDR3 residues: CSVGAFTDTQYF. The CDR3 DNA follows: TGCAGCGTTGGTGCCTTTACAGATACGCAGTATTTT.

The J gene is TRBJ2-7, the V gene TRBV20-1, with D maybe TRBD2 (7 bases). CDR1 and CDR2 from the germline V gene are DFQATT and SNEGSKA (reference sequence). This CDR3 spans 16 amino acids. Trimming cost V 0 bases and J 2 bases, with 17 bases left between them. CDR3 bases: TGCAGTGCTAGAGATGTGGGAGGGGGAAAACCCTACGAGCAGTACTTC. Its protein product is CSARDVGGGKPYEQYF.

V usage is TRBV15 and J usage is TRBJ1-2; 8 positions agree with TRBD1. Germline CDR1 reads LNHNV; CDR2 reads YYDKDF (reference sequence). The CDR3 runs to 15 residues. V lost 2 bases to trimming and J lost 5 bases; unmatched junction nucleotides: 7. CDR3 coding DNA: TGTGCCACCAGCAGATCGCAGGGGGCGAGGTATGGCTACACCTTC. Protein product: CATSRSQGARYGYTF.

The chain is built from TRBV7-2 and TRBJ1-2, with D maybe TRBD1 (5 bases). CDR3 length: 12 amino acids. Germline assignment: CDR1 SGHTA and CDR2 FQGNSA. V lost 8 bases and J lost 4, with 11 bases in between. The CDR3 sequence: CASQGRSYGYTF. The CDR3 coding sequence is TGTGCCAGCCAGGGCAGGAGCTATGGCTACACCTTC.

The rearrangement uses TRBV29-1 and TRBJ2-7, with 13 bases identical to TRBD2. The CDR3 spans 16 residues. V shed 7 bases, J shed 4 bases, and the junction held 13 bases outside the gene matches. CDR1 is SQVTM and CDR2 is ANQGSEA in the germline V gene. CDR3 in amino acids: CSARGLAGKARYEQYF. The CDR3 nucleotides are TGCAGCGCCAGGGGACTAGCGGGGAAGGCGCGATACGAGCAGTACTTC.

The chain has TRBV30 and TRBJ2-3; no firm D call. CDR1 GTSNPN and CDR2 SVGIG come from the germline V gene (reference sequence). The CDR3 contains 12 residues. The V end was cut by 0 bases, the J end by 5 bases, with 6 bases between. The CDR3 DNA is TGTGCCTGGAGTGTTCAGATAGATACGCAGTATTTT. It specifies CAWSVQIDTQYF.

The rearrangement joins TRBV5-1 to TRBJ2-3, with D perhaps TRBD2 (6 bases). Germline CDR1 and CDR2: SGHRS and YFSETQ. There are 15 residues in the CDR3. The V and J ends lost 0 bases and 3 bases respectively, with 11 bases between them. CDR3 coding DNA: TGCGCCAGCAGCTTGGATGGGACTGAGACAGATACGCAGTATTTT. It encodes CASSLDGTETDTQYF.

The genes are TRBV29-1 and TRBJ1-6; the D gene is possibly TRBD1 (5 bases). CDR3 length equals 11 residues. Germline assignment: CDR1 SQVTM and CDR2 ANQGSEA. Trimming pared 0 bases from V and 14 bases from J, leaving 8 bases between. The CDR3 reads CSVEEGESLHF. The CDR3 bases are TGCAGCGTTGAAGAGGGGGAATCCCTCCACTTT.

Only one count was recorded for this clonotype. V usage is TRBV29-1 and J usage is TRBJ2-7; 9 nucleotides align to TRBD2. The CDR3 is 13 amino acids. Germline CDR1 is SQVTM and CDR2 is ANQGSEA. Trimming took 6 bases from V and 1 from J; bases not matched to a gene: 4. The CDR3 reads CSVLAGHSYEQYF. CDR3 DNA sequence: TGCAGCGTCCTAGCGGGACATTCCTACGAGCAGTACTTC.

The chain has TRBV5-1 and TRBJ1-1, with 9 bases matching TRBD1. The J segment lost 8 bases and the V segment lost 6 bases, leaving 5 bases of the junction unmatched. The CDR3 consists of 12 residues. CDR1 is SGHRS, CDR2 YFSETQ, per germline. For the CDR3, the DNA is TGCGCCAGCAAAGGGACAGGGCAGGAAGCTTTCTTT. Translated, it gives CASKGTGQEAFF.

The CDR3 spells CASSVKSGGAYNEQFF. CDR3 nucleotide sequence: TGTGCCAGCAGCGTAAAGAGCGGAGGGGCCTACAATGAGCAGTTCTTC. The chain couples TRBV9 to TRBJ2-1, with D possibly being TRBD2 (6 bases). Germline CDR1 and CDR2: SGDLS and YYNGEE. Trimming pared 1 base from V and 2 bases from J, leaving 13 bases between. CDR3 length: 16 amino acids.

The chain recombines TRBV29-1 with TRBJ2-1, with a possible D match to TRBD2 (5 bases). The CDR3 length is 16 residues. Trimming removed 5 bases at V and 0 bases at J, with 17 bases between. Per the germline V gene, CDR1 is SQVTM and CDR2 is ANQGSEA. CDR3 residues: CSVLRLPYSSYNEQFF. The CDR3 nucleotides read TGCAGCGTTCTTCGACTACCCTACAGCTCCTACAATGAGCAGTTCTTC.

The rearrangement links TRBV11-1 to TRBJ1-2; 8 nucleotides match TRBD1. This CDR3 spans 17 amino acids. V trimming: 5 bases; J trimming: 4 bases; junction bases outside the gene matches: 15. The V gene's germline CDR1 is SGHAT and CDR2 FQDESV (reference sequence). CDR3 sequence reads: CASSPTGQEKEFYGYTF. Written as DNA, the CDR3 is TGTGCCAGCAGCCCCACGGGACAGGAAAAGGAGTTCTATGGCTACACCTTC.

The chain recombines TRBV30 with TRBJ2-1; no clear D gene. This CDR3 is 12 amino acids long. Germline lookup yields CDR1 GTSNPN and CDR2 SVGIG (reference sequence). The V end lost 0 bases, the J end lost 6 bases, and 6 bases lay between the germline ends. CDR3 DNA sequence: TGTGCCTGGAGTGTAATGATCAATGAGCAGTTCTTC. Its protein product is CAWSVMINEQFF.

This chain links TRBV29-1 with TRBJ2-3; the D gene could be TRBD1 or TRBD2 (5 bases each). CDR3 size: 12 residues. V lost 3 bases, J lost 3 bases, and 7 bases lay in between. CDR1 is SQVTM and CDR2 is ANQGSEA in the germline V gene. CDR3: CSVDEGTDTQYF. CDR3 in DNA: TGCAGCGTTGATGAGGGGACAGATACGCAGTATTTT.